This T cell receptor beta chain is drawn from a study of CD8+ T cells in alopecia areata. Study-wide context: It was oral tofacitinib, at 5 to 10 mg twice daily, that treated patients received.

Treatment here: oral pan-JAK inhibitor, 5-10 mg twice daily. Trimming shortened V by 2 bases and J by 9 bases, and 11 bases separated the two germline ends. The CDR3 length is 13 residues. CDR1 and CDR2 from the germline V gene are SNHLY and FYNNEI. Extracted RNA was reverse transcribed into cDNA, the sequencing template. Clones were read by immunoSEQ multiplex PCR, and TCRdb kept only the in-frame ones, dropping some. The sample has 180,000 or so clones; roughly 50% are singletons. The clonotype was recovered from a human donor with alopecia areata. The chain carries TRBV2 and TRBJ2-1, with D unresolved. The sequences come from CD8+ T cells sorted from blood, collected at week 24, from a patient treated with tofacitinib. DNA of the CDR3: TGTGCCAGCAGTGAAAAGGTGGCAGGTGAGCAGTTCTTC. As protein: CASSEKVAGEQFF.